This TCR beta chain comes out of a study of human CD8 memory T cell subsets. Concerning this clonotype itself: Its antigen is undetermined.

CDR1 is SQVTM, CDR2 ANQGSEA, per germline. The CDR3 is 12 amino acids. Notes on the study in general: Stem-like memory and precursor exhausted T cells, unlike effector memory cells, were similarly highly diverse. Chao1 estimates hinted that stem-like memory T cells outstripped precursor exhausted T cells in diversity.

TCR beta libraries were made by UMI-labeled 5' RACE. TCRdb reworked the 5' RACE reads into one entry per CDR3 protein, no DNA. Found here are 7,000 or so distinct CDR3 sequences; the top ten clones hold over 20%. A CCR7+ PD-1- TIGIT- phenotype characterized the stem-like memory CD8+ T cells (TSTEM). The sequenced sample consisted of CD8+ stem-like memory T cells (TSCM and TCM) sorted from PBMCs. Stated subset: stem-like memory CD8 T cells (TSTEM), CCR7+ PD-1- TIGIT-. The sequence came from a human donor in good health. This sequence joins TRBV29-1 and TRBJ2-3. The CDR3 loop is CSVVGFADTQYF.